This TCR beta chain was identified during a study of cytomegalovirus exposure and HLA in healthy donors. This PCR relied on a set of 60 Vbeta primers and 13 Jbeta primers. The protocol was immunoSEQ multiplex PCR, while the TCRdb copy is restricted to in-frame clones and leaves out a portion. The sample has roughly 120,000 clones; over 60% are singletons. General study results and limits: Researchers reportedly found TCR beta sequences accurately predicted most subjects' HLA-A and HLA-B alleles.

Note on this clone: Antigen unknown.

This clonotype originated in a man under 40 in good health and CMV-seropositive. Sequenced material: PBMCs.

The CDR3 DNA follows: TGTGCCAGCAGCTCACAACAGCAAGAGACCCAGTACTTC. Protein: CASSSQQQETQYF. This chain links TRBV7-3 with TRBJ2-5; no reliable D call. CDR3 length: 13 residues. The V and J ends lost 4 bases and 2 bases respectively, with 8 bases between them. CDR1 is SGHTA and CDR2 is FQGTGA in the germline V gene.